This T cell receptor (beta chain) was obtained from a study of T-cell reconstitution after alpha-beta-depleted transplantation in children. A library of TCRbeta sequences, prepared with unique molecular identifiers, was generated. TCRdb reanalysed the PCR reads using MiXCR and keeps one entry per CDR3 protein. Here the sample spans around 360,000 distinct CDR3 sequences, around 10% being singletons. CDR1 and CDR2 (germline): SEHNR, FQNEAQ (reference sequence). The CDR3 totals 13 residues. V shed 7 bases and J shed 1 base, with 7 bases lying between them. The rearrangement uses TRBV7-9 and TRBJ2-2; D not certain. This material consisted of PBMCs from the stem cell graft donor, taken from the stem cell graft. This TCR was recovered from a human donor who donated a stem cell graft to a child with acute lymphoblastic leukemia. The CDR3 DNA reads TGTGCCAGCACCCGAAGGAACACCGGGGAGCTGTTTTTT. It specifies CASTRRNTGELFF. The full variable domain, with the rest looked up from reference TRBV7-9 and TRBJ2-2, is DTGVSQNPRHKITKRGQNVTFRCDPISEHNRLYWYRQTLGQGPEFLTYFQNEAQLEKSRLLSDRFSAERPKGSFSTLEIQRTEQGDSAMYLCASTRRNTGELFFGEGSRLTVL.